Listed below are T cell receptor beta chains from one sample, sequenced in a study of HIV-infected children after antiretroviral therapy interruption. MiXCR, applied by TCRdb to the 3' RACE reads, yields one record per CDR3 protein. This sample has approximately 89,000 distinct CDR3 sequences; about 7% occur once, and the top ten carry 0.9% to 1.3%. The specimen comprised CD45RA+ CD4+ T cells from PBMCs, pooled from several time points, sampled from a donor given antiretroviral therapy, either interrupted or continuous. The receptor set was obtained from a pool of human donors with HIV. The CDR3 runs from the conserved cysteine through the conserved F or W. The D gene is left open where the match is weak. Size tells how often a clone was seen (once, few, many) or the class of an expanded clone, and some rows leave it out.

D	V	J	size	CDR3	DNA
.	TRBV6-1	TRBJ1-1	many	CASAREFEAFF	TGTGCCAGCGCCCGGGAATTTGAAGCTTTCTTT
.	TRBV10-3	TRBJ1-5	.	CAISTQDQPQHF	TGTGCCATCTCCACCCAAGATCAGCCCCAGCATTTT
TRBD1	TRBV20-1	TRBJ1-2	many	CSAREGTGTYGYTF	TGCAGTGCTAGAGAGGGGACAGGGACCTATGGCTACACCTTC
.	TRBV19	TRBJ1-6	few	CATAGQPNSPLHF	TGTGCCACCGCGGGGCAGCCTAATTCACCCCTCCACTTT
.	TRBV5-1	TRBJ2-5	many	CASSPVQETQYF	TGCGCCAGCAGCCCGGTTCAAGAGACCCAGTACTTC
.	TRBV6-2/TRBV6-3	TRBJ2-1	many	CASSYSGGDYNEQFF	TGTGCCAGCAGTTACTCAGGGGGAGACTACAATGAGCAGTTCTTC
.	TRBV11-3	TRBJ2-3	many	CASSLAGYPTDTQYF	TGTGCCAGCAGCTTAGCGGGCTATCCCACGGATACGCAGTATTTT
TRBD1	TRBV3-1	TRBJ2-3	many	CASSRRDRVLTDTQYF	TGTGCCAGCAGCCGCCGGGACAGGGTCCTTACAGATACGCAGTATTTT
.	TRBV3-1	TRBJ1-4	many	CASSLAAGTRGEKLFF	TGTGCCAGCAGCCTCGCGGCCGGGACCAGGGGTGAAAAACTGTTTTTT
TRBD1	TRBV20-1	TRBJ1-4	many	CSARRPDWTGVSEKLFF	TGCAGTGCTAGACGCCCCGATTGGACAGGGGTTTCTGAAAAACTGTTTTTT
.	TRBV7-2	TRBJ2-5	many	CASSLVWRDQETQYF	TGTGCCAGCAGCTTAGTCTGGAGGGATCAGGAGACCCAGTACTTC
.	TRBV7-9	TRBJ2-1	many	CASSQYGDNEQFF	TGTGCCAGCAGCCAGTACGGGGACAATGAGCAGTTCTTC
.	TRBV2	TRBJ2-3	many	CASASADTQYF	TGTGCCAGCGCAAGCGCAGATACGCAGTATTTT
.	TRBV10-3	TRBJ2-2	many	CAISESRGNTGELFF	TGTGCCATCAGTGAGTCGCGAGGGAACACCGGGGAGCTGTTTTTT
.	TRBV20-1	TRBJ1-6	.	CSARGSGTSPLHF	TGCAGTGCTAGAGGATCCGGGACATCGCCCCTCCACTTT
TRBD1	TRBV7-3	TRBJ2-7	many	CASSLTLGTGKYF	TGTGCCAGCAGCTTAACTCTCGGGACAGGGAAGTACTTC
.	TRBV7-2	TRBJ1-3	few	CASSLKAGNTIYF	TGTGCCAGCAGCTTAAAGGCTGGAAACACCATATATTTT
.	TRBV4-1	TRBJ1-1	.	CASSQARLSGNTEAFF	TGCGCCAGCAGCCAAGCTAGGCTATCGGGGAACACTGAAGCTTTCTTT
.	TRBV12-3/TRBV12-4	TRBJ2-3	many	CASSLDWGDTLYF	TGTGCCAGCAGTTTAGACTGGGGGGACACCTTGTACTTT
TRBD1	TRBV5-1	TRBJ1-5	many	CASSPATGDNQPQHF	TGCGCCAGCAGCCCAGCGACAGGGGACAATCAGCCCCAGCATTTT
.	TRBV2	TRBJ2-3	many	CASSETRRVWGGRTDTQYF	TGTGCCAGCAGTGAAACCCGCCGCGTGTGGGGGGGCCGCACAGATACGCAGTATTTT
.	TRBV9	TRBJ1-1	many	CASSVAGVNTEAFF	TGTGCCAGCAGCGTAGCGGGGGTGAACACTGAAGCTTTCTTT
.	TRBV5-6	TRBJ1-1	few	CASIYSPGSTEAFF	TGTGCCAGCATTTATTCCCCAGGGAGCACTGAAGCTTTCTTT
.	TRBV10-2	TRBJ1-5	many	CASSESRQYNQAQHF	TGCGCCAGCAGTGAGTCGCGTCAGTACAATCAGGCCCAGCATTTT
.	TRBV4-3	TRBJ1-1	many	CASSPLGSLQNTEAFF	TGCGCCAGCAGCCCCCTGGGGAGTCTTCAGAACACTGAAGCTTTCTTT
.	TRBV24-1	TRBJ2-7	.	CATSDVGTLNEQYF	TGTGCCACCAGTGATGTTGGAACCCTCAACGAGCAGTACTTC
TRBD2	TRBV5-1	TRBJ2-5	few	CASSATSGGLQETQYF	TGCGCCAGCAGCGCGACTAGCGGGGGACTCCAAGAGACCCAGTACTTC
TRBD1	TRBV10-3	TRBJ1-1	many	CAIRGTGGGTEAFF	TGTGCCATCAGGGGAACAGGGGGCGGAACTGAAGCTTTCTTT
.	TRBV10-3	TRBJ2-2	few	CAITDIRGGRPNTGELFF	TGTGCCATCACCGACATTCGAGGGGGGCGACCGAACACCGGGGAGCTGTTTTTT
TRBD1	TRBV14	TRBJ2-2	many	CASSRRDRAANTGELFF	TGTGCCAGCAGCCGCCGGGACAGGGCCGCGAACACCGGGGAGCTGTTTTTT
.	TRBV24-1	TRBJ1-1	many	CATRGDRSEAFF	TGTGCCACCAGGGGAGATAGGAGTGAAGCTTTCTTT
.	TRBV2	TRBJ1-6	many	CASRWTGGDSPLHF	TGTGCCAGCCGATGGACGGGGGGGGATTCACCCCTCCACTTT
.	TRBV10-3	TRBJ2-7	many	CATTATGVFSEQYF	TGTGCCACCACCGCCACGGGAGTGTTTTCCGAGCAGTACTTC
TRBD1	TRBV4-1	TRBJ1-2	few	CASSAIRDRAAYGYTF	TGCGCCAGCAGCGCCATCCGGGACAGGGCGGCCTATGGCTACACCTTC
.	TRBV20-1	TRBJ2-1	many	CSARDMSEQFF	TGCAGTGCTAGAGATATGTCGGAGCAGTTCTTC
.	TRBV19	TRBJ2-7	many	CASSEGYEQYF	TGTGCCAGTAGCGAAGGTTACGAGCAGTACTTC
TRBD2	TRBV20-1	TRBJ2-1	many	CSATKTSGVSYNEQFF	TGCAGTGCTACCAAGACTAGCGGGGTCTCCTACAATGAGCAGTTCTTC
.	TRBV7-3	TRBJ1-2	many	CASSLHGPPGGGYTF	TGTGCCAGCAGCTTACACGGACCGCCTGGAGGTGGCTACACCTTC
.	TRBV5-4	TRBJ1-5	.	CASSLYREINQPQHF	TGTGCCAGCAGCTTGTACAGGGAAATAAATCAGCCCCAGCATTTT
.	TRBV12-3/TRBV12-4	TRBJ2-5	.	CASMLGTEETQYF	TGTGCCAGCATGTTGGGGACGGAAGAGACCCAGTACTTC
.	TRBV7-8	TRBJ1-4	many	CASSLSSYNEKLFF	TGTGCCAGCAGCTTGAGCAGCTATAATGAAAAACTGTTTTTT
.	TRBV20-1	TRBJ2-3	.	CSAREVGVLADTQYF	TGCAGTGCTAGAGAGGTCGGGGTTTTAGCAGATACGCAGTATTTT
TRBD1	TRBV11-2	TRBJ1-1	many	CASSFRTGTGFFTEAFF	TGTGCCAGCAGCTTCAGGACCGGGACAGGGTTTTTTACCGAAGCTTTCTTT
TRBD2	TRBV20-1	TRBJ2-7	many	CSAGAGEGGAFYEQYF	TGCAGTGCTGGAGCGGGGGAGGGAGGAGCCTTCTACGAGCAGTACTTC
.	TRBV5-1	TRBJ2-3	many	CASSATGGRTDTQYF	TGCGCCAGCAGCGCAACGGGGGGCCGCACAGATACGCAGTATTTT
.	TRBV12-3/TRBV12-4	TRBJ1-1	many	CASSFFDRNTEAFF	TGTGCCAGCAGTTTTTTCGACAGGAACACTGAAGCTTTCTTT
TRBD2	TRBV12-3/TRBV12-4	TRBJ2-3	many	CASSLVAGLTDTQYF	TGTGCCAGCAGTTTAGTAGCGGGGCTCACAGATACGCAGTATTTT
TRBD1	TRBV6-2/TRBV6-3	TRBJ1-1	.	CASRDRAFGTEAFF	TGTGCCAGCAGGGACAGGGCTTTCGGCACTGAAGCTTTCTTT
.	TRBV12-3/TRBV12-4	TRBJ1-5	few	CASSLASRDQPQHF	TGTGCCAGCAGTTTAGCGTCCCGGGACCAGCCCCAGCATTTT
.	TRBV10-2	TRBJ1-1	.	CASSEMQGIPLNTEAFF	TGCGCCAGCAGTGAGATGCAGGGAATCCCACTGAACACTGAAGCTTTCTTT
.	TRBV7-6	TRBJ2-5	few	CASSLAIREEETQYF	TGTGCCAGCAGCTTAGCGATAAGGGAGGAAGAGACCCAGTACTTC
.	TRBV12-3/TRBV12-4	TRBJ2-7	many	CASSLDDSDEQYF	TGTGCCAGCAGTTTAGACGACAGCGACGAGCAGTACTTC
.	TRBV20-1	TRBJ2-7	many	CSARENTGITYEQYF	TGCAGTGCTAGGGAAAATACAGGGATCACCTACGAGCAGTACTTC
TRBD2	TRBV4-2	TRBJ2-3	many	CASSQKGLLAENTDTQYF	TGTGCCAGCAGCCAGAAGGGTTTACTAGCGGAGAACACAGATACGCAGTATTTT
.	TRBV20-1	TRBJ1-5	many	CSASPPGGNQPQHF	TGCAGTGCTAGTCCTCCGGGGGGGAATCAGCCCCAGCATTTT
TRBD1	TRBV29-1	TRBJ1-6	many	CSVGTGVNSPLHF	TGCAGCGTGGGGACAGGGGTTAATTCACCCCTCCACTTT
.	TRBV2	TRBJ1-6	many	CASSGAGSPLHF	TGTGCCAGCAGTGGCGCGGGTTCACCCCTCCACTTT